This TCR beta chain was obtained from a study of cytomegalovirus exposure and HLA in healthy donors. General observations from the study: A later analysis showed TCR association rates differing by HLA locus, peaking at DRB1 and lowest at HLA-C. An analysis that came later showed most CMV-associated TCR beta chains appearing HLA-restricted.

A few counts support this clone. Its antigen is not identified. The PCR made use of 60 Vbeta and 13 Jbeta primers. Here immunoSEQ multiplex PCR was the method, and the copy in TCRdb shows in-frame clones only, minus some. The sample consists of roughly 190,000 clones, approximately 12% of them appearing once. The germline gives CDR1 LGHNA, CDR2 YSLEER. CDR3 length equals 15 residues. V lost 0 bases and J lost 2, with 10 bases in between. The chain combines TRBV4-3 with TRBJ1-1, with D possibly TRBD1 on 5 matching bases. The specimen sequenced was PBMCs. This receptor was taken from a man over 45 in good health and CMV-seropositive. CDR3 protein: CASSQDNRYNTEAFF. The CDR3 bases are TGCGCCAGCAGCCAAGATAACAGGTATAACACTGAAGCTTTCTTT.